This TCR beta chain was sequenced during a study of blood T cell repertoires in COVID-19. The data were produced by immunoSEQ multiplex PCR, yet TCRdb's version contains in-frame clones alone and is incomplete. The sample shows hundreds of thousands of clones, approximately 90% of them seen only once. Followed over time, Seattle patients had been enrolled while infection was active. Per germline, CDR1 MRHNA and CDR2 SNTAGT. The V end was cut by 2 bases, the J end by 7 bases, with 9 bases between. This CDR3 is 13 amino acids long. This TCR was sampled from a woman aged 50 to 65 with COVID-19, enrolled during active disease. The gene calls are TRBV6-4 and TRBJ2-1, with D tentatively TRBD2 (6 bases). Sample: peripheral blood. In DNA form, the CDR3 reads TGTGCCAGCAGTGACAAGGGGAGGAATGAGCAGTTCTTC. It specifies CASSDKGRNEQFF.